This T cell receptor (beta chain) was observed in a study of blood T cell repertoires in COVID-19 (dated by TCRdb to 2020 to 2022). About the study as a whole: The collaborator samples originated in the United States, Italy and Spain and spanned the acute and convalescent phases of COVID-19. The prospective study material was composed of cDNA or gDNA derived from T cells, B-cell-depleted T cells, or PBMCs. The dataset comprised deeply sampled blood TCRbeta repertoires from subjects exposed to, actively infected with, or recovered from COVID-19. The repertoires were released in a freely available public database meant as a resource for research on the immune response to SARS-CoV-2. The samples were drawn from two sources: the first 160 participants of the ongoing ImmuneRACE study, and 950 to 1,500 subjects contributed by 6 global collaborators. Nearly every sample came with metadata listing a de-identified subject ID, COVID-19 status, age in years and sex. Where HLA class I and class II types were available, the types were taken from metadata supplied by the sample provider, not from assay-based typing.

The immunoSEQ Assay, a bias-controlled multiplex PCR, was used to amplify TCRbeta CDR3 regions from genomic DNA. Under the source paper's analysis protocol: Within the assay, amplification of reference gene primers was used to estimate how many nucleated cells each sample contained. To quantify the absolute abundance of each unique TCRbeta CDR3 rearrangement, sequence reads were collapsed and filtered. For each sample, productive Simpson clonality was calculated as the square root of Simpson's diversity index across productive rearrangements. TCRdb took this table from immuneACCESS and kept in-frame rearrangements with V and J called. Such tables lack part of the clones; where checked against another copy, unresolved V genes explain under half of the gap, and the rest is unexplained. V, J and clone size are those of that table, while D and trimming were read from the DNA. The sample table shows a few hundred thousand clones, and approximately 86% are seen once. The ten largest clonotypes hold more than 2.5% of the sample.

From the germline V gene, CDR1 is SGHRS and CDR2 is YFSETQ. Compared with germline, V lacks 0 bases and J lacks 7 bases; bases without a gene match: 12. The CDR3 spans 16 residues, from the cysteine through the phenylalanine. This entry keeps only the CDR3 DNA: 48 bases, framed from base 1. Whole blood was collected in K2EDTA tubes by collaborating institutions according to the institutions' own protocols. Collaborator samples were shipped for TCRbeta analysis as frozen whole blood, isolated PBMCs, or DNA extracted from either sample type. The study at large found these results: How much clinical and demographic metadata was included differed by source and by participant, and the metadata was provided uncurated.

The sample holds one count of this clone. Its antigen has not been determined. The record has no base qualities; no much larger clone is one base away. Sequences were obtained from peripheral blood. The chain was built from TRBV5-1 and TRBJ2-7, and 8 bases in between align with TRBD1. The receptor's source is a man aged 55 to 70 with acute or convalescent COVID-19. The DNA sequence is as follows: TGCGCCAGCAGCTTGGGGAGCGGACAGGGCTGGTGGGAGCAGTACTTC. Translation gives CASSLGSGQGWWEQYF.